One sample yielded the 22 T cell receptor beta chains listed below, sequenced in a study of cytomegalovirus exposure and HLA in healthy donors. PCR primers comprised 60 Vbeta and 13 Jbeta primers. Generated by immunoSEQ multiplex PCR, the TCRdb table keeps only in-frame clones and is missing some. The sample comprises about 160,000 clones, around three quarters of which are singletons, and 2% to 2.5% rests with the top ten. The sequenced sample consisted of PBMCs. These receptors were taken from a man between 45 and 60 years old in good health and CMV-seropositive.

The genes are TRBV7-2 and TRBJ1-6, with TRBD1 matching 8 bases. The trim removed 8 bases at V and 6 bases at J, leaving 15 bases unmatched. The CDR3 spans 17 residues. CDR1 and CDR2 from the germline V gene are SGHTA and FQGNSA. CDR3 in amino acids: CASRTHGQGAFNSPLHF. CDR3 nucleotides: TGTGCCAGCCGAACCCATGGCCAGGGGGCTTTTAATTCACCCCTCCACTTT.

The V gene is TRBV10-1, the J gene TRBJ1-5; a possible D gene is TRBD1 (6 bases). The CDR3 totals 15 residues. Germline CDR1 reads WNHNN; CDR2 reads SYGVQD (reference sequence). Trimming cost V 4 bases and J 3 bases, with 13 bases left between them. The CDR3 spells CASSGGGATNQPQHF. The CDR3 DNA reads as TGCGCCAGCAGTGGTGGGGGGGCTACCAATCAGCCCCAGCATTTT.

CDR3 protein: CASSHGTGDNEQFF. CDR3 in DNA: TGCGCCAGCAGCCACGGGACAGGAGACAATGAGCAGTTCTTC. The chain joins TRBV5-1 to TRBJ2-1, with 8 bases matching TRBD1. This CDR3 spans 14 amino acids. V gave up 4 bases and J gave up 5 bases; unmatched junction bases: 5. From germline, CDR1 is SGHRS and CDR2 YFSETQ.

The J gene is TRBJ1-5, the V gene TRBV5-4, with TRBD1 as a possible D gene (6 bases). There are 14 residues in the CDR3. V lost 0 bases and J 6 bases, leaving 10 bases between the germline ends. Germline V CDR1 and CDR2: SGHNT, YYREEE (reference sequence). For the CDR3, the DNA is TGTGCCAGCAGCTTGGACAGGGCGAGTCAGCCCCAGCATTTT. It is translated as CASSLDRASQPQHF.

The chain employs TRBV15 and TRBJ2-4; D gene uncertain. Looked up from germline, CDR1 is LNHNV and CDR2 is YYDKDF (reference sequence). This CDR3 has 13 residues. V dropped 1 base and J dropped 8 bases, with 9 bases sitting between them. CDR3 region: CATSRGGDHIQYF. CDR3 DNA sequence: TGTGCCACCAGCAGAGGAGGAGATCACATTCAGTACTTC.

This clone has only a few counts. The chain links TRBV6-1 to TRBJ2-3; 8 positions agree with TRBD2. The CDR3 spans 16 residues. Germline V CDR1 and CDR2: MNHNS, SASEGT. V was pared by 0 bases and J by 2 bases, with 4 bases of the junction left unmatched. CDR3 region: CASSEAAGAFTDTQYF. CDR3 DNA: TGTGCCAGCAGTGAAGCAGCGGGGGCCTTCACAGATACGCAGTATTTT.

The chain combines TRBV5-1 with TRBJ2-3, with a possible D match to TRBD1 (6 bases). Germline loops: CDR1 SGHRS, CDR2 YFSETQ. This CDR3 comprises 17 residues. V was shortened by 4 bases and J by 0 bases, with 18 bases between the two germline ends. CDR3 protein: CASSPRFGQTSTDTQYF. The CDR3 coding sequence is TGCGCCAGCAGCCCGAGATTTGGACAGACTAGCACAGATACGCAGTATTTT.

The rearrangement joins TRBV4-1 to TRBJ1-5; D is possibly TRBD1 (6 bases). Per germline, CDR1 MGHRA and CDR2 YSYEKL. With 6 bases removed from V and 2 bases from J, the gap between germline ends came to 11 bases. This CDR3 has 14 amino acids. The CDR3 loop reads CASSLAGGNQPQHF. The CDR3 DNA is TGCGCCAGCAGTCTAGCAGGGGGCAATCAGCCCCAGCATTTT.

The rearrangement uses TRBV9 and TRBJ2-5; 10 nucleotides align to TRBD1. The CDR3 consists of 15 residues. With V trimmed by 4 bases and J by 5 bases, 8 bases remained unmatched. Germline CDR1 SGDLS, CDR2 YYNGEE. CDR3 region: CASSRQGARGETQYF. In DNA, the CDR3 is TGTGCCAGCAGCAGACAGGGGGCGAGAGGGGAGACCCAGTACTTC.

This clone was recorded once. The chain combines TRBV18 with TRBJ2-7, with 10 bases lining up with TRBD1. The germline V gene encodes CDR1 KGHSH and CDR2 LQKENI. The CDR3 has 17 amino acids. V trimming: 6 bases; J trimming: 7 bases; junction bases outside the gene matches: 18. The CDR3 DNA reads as TGTGCCAGCTCCACACCCATGGCCGGGACAGGGGCCTTGGAGCAGTACTTC. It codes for CASSTPMAGTGALEQYF.

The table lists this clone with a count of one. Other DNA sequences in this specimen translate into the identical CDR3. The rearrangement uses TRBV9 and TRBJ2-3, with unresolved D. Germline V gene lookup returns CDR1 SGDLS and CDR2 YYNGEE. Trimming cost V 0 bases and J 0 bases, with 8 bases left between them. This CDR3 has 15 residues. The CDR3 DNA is TGTGCCAGCAGCGTAGCCCCCGGGAGCACAGATACGCAGTATTTT. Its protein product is CASSVAPGSTDTQYF.

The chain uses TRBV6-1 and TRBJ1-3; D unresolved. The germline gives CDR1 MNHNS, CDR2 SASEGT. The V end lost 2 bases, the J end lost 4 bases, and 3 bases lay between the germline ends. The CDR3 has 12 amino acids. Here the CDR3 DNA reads TGTGCCAGCAGTGAAACAGGAAACACCATATATTTT. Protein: CASSETGNTIYF.

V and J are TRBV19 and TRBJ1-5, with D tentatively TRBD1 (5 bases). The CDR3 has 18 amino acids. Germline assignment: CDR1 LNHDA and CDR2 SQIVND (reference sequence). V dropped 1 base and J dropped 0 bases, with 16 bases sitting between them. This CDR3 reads CASSIGNRLIDSNQPQHF. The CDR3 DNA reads TGTGCCAGTAGTATAGGAAACAGGCTTATAGATAGCAATCAGCCCCAGCATTTT. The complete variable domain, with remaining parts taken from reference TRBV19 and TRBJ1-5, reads DGGITQSPKYLFRKEGQNVTLSCEQNLNHDAMYWYRQDPGQGLRLIYYSQIVNDFQKGDIAEGYSVSREKKESFPLTVTSAQKNPTAFYLCASSIGNRLIDSNQPQHFGDGTRLSIL.

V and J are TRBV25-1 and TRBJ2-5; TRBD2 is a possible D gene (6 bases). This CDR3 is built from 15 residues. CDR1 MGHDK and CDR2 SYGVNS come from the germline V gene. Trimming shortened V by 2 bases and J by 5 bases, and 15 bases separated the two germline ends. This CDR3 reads CASSEHRAGLETQYF. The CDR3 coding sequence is TGTGCCAGCAGTGAACACCGGGCGGGATTGGAGACCCAGTACTTC.

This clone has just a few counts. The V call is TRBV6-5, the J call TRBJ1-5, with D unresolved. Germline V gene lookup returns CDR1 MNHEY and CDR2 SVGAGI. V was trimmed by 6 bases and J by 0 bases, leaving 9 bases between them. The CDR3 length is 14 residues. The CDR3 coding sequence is TGTGCCAGCAGCCGAGCAATTAGCAATCAGCCCCAGCATTTT. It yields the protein CASSRAISNQPQHF.

Here the CDR3 reads CASSQDWRGATNEKLFF. The CDR3, as DNA: TGTGCCAGCAGCCAAGATTGGCGCGGGGCAACTAATGAAAAACTGTTTTTT. The chain recombines TRBV4-2 with TRBJ1-4, with D hard to call. The CDR3 runs 17 residues. CDR1 is LGHNA, CDR2 YNFKEQ, per germline. The V gene lost 0 bases and the J gene lost 0 bases, with 11 bases spanning the gap.

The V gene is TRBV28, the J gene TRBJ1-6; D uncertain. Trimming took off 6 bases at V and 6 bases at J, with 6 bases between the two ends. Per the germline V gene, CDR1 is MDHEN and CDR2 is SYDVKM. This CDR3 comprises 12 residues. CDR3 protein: CASRGGNSPLHF. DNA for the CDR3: TGTGCCAGCAGAGGAGGTAATTCACCCCTCCACTTT. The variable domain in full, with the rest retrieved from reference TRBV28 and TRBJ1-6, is DVKVTQSSRYLVKRTGEKVFLECVQDMDHENMFWYRQDPGLGLRLIYFSYDVKMKEKGDIPEGYSVSREKKERFSLILESASTNQTSMYLCASRGGNSPLHFGNGTRLTVT.

CDR3 nucleotide sequence: TGTGCCAGCAGCCAAGGACGCGCGGGGGGCTTCATCGCCTACAATGAGCAGTTCTTC. This codes for CASSQGRAGGFIAYNEQFF. This chain uses TRBV14 with TRBJ2-1; TRBD2 agrees at 8 bases. This CDR3 has 19 amino acids. V lost 1 base and J lost 2; bases outside the gene matches: 13. Germline assignment: CDR1 SGHDN and CDR2 FVKESK. The whole variable domain, filled in from reference TRBV14 and TRBJ2-1, reads EAGVTQFPSHSVIEKGQTVTLRCDPISGHDNLYWYRRVMGKEIKFLLHFVKESKQDESGMPNNRFLAERTGGTYSTLKVQPAELEDSGVYFCASSQGRAGGFIAYNEQFFGPGTRLTVL.

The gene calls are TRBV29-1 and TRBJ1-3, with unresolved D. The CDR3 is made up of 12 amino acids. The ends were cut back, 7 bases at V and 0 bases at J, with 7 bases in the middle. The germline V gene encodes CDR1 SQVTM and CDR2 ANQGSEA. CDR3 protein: CSGADSGNTIYF. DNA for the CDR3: TGCAGCGGGGCCGACTCTGGAAACACCATATATTTT.

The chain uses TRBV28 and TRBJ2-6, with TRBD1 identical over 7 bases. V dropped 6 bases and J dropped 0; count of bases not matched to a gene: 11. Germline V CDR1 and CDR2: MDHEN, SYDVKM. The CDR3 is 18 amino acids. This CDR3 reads CASRTTGPAHSGANVLTF. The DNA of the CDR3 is TGTGCCAGCAGGACGACAGGGCCGGCACACTCTGGGGCCAACGTCCTGACTTTC.

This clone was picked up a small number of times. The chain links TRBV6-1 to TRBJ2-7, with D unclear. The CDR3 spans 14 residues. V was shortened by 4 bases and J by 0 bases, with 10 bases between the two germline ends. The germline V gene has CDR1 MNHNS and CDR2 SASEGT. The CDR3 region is CASSGNNPSYEQYF. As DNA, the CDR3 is TGTGCCAGCAGTGGAAACAATCCCTCCTACGAGCAGTACTTC.

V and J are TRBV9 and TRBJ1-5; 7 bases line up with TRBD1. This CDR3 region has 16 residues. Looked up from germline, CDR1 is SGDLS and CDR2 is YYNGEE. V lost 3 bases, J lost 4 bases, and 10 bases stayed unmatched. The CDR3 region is CASSAGQGGPNQPQHF. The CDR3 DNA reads TGTGCCAGCAGCGCGGGTCAAGGGGGCCCGAATCAGCCCCAGCATTTT.